Listed here are 16 T cell receptor beta chains from one sample, sequenced in a study of CD8 T cells in Susac syndrome. The RNA, about 0.45 to 1 ug, was put through reverse transcription using random hexamers. TCRdb reanalysed the immunoSEQ multiplex PCR reads using MiXCR and keeps one entry per CDR3 protein. The sample lists about 400,000 distinct CDR3 sequences; more than 70% were seen once. Sequencing was performed on CD8+ T cells from PBMCs. The receptors were gathered from a human donor with multiple sclerosis.

This chain connects TRBV11-1 to TRBJ2-7; D gene uncertain. The CDR3 sequence is 13 residues long. Germline assignment: CDR1 SGHAT and CDR2 FQDESV (reference sequence). The ends were cut back, 0 bases at V and 5 bases at J, with 8 bases in the middle. The chain's CDR3 is CASSLAAVNEQYF. The CDR3 DNA is TGTGCCAGCAGCTTAGCGGCGGTCAACGAGCAGTACTTC.

This chain joins TRBV5-1 and TRBJ2-3, with 9 positions matching TRBD2. The junction had 7 bases not matched to a gene; V was cut back by 3 bases and J by 2 bases. The CDR3 contains 16 residues. Germline CDR1 SGHRS, CDR2 YFSETQ. CDR3 protein: CASSSPERGVTDTQYF. CDR3 DNA sequence: TGCGCCAGCAGCTCTCCTGAGCGGGGGGTCACAGATACGCAGTATTTT.

CDR3 loop: CASRIQWNTEAFF. The CDR3 DNA follows: TGTGCCAGCAGGATACAGTGGAACACTGAAGCTTTCTTT. The chain couples TRBV6-5 to TRBJ1-1; D unresolved. This CDR3 is 13 amino acids long. Per germline, CDR1 MNHEY and CDR2 SVGAGI. The V end lost 6 bases, the J end lost 1 base, and 9 bases lay between the germline ends.

The chain uses TRBV7-6 and TRBJ2-1, with D maybe TRBD2 (5 bases). V lost 8 bases and J 0 bases, leaving 11 bases between the germline ends. There are 14 residues in the CDR3. Germline V gene lookup returns CDR1 SGHVS and CDR2 FNYEAQ. The CDR3 DNA reads as TGTGCCAGCGCGGAGGAGAGCTCCTACAATGAGCAGTTCTTC. Residues: CASAEESSYNEQFF.

This clonotype was recorded once. The J gene is TRBJ2-1, the V gene TRBV7-9; D unresolved. Trimming removed 0 bases at V and 7 bases at J, with 4 bases between. The CDR3 runs 12 residues. Looked up from germline, CDR1 is SEHNR and CDR2 is FQNEAQ (reference sequence). The CDR3 coding sequence is TGTGCCAGCAGCTTAGCGAAAAATGAGCAGTTCTTC. Protein: CASSLAKNEQFF.

This rearrangement joins TRBV2 to TRBJ1-2; maybe TRBD1 (6 bases). CDR3 length: 19 residues. Per germline, CDR1 SNHLY and CDR2 FYNNEI. V was shortened by 6 bases and J by 4 bases, with 30 bases between the two germline ends. Here the CDR3 DNA reads TGTGCCAGCAGACCCGATCAAGGAGTTTCGACAGGTAGCGGCTATGGCTACACCTTC. This codes for CASRPDQGVSTGSGYGYTF.

This chain uses TRBV19 with TRBJ2-5, with D uncertain. This CDR3 has 13 amino acids. In germline, CDR1 is LNHDA, CDR2 SQIVND (reference sequence). Trimming pared 3 bases from V and 2 bases from J, leaving 7 bases between. This CDR3 is CASSIAWQETQYF. In DNA form, the CDR3 reads TGTGCCAGTAGTATTGCCTGGCAAGAGACCCAGTACTTC.

The V and J genes are TRBV5-6 and TRBJ2-4; either TRBD1 or TRBD2 may fit D (5 bases each). V lost 0 bases, J lost 0 bases, and 19 bases lay in between. Germline-derived CDR1 and CDR2 are SGHDT and YYEEEE. The CDR3 is 19 amino acids. The CDR3 sequence: CASSLVGRLGVRAKNIQYF. The CDR3 nucleotides read TGTGCCAGCAGCTTGGTCGGACGGTTGGGGGTACGAGCCAAAAACATTCAGTACTTC. The whole variable domain, filled in from reference TRBV5-6 and TRBJ2-4, reads DAGVTQSPTHLIKTRGQQVTLRCSPKSGHDTVSWYQQALGQGPQFIFQYYEEEERQRGNFPDRFSGHQFPNYSSELNVNALLLGDSALYLCASSLVGRLGVRAKNIQYFGAGTRLSVL.

This clonotype was seen just once. The gene calls are TRBV20-1 and TRBJ2-7; D is undetermined. V lost 1 base to trimming and J lost 4 bases, with 11 bases between them. CDR1 DFQATT and CDR2 SNEGSKA come from the germline V gene (reference sequence). This CDR3 contains 13 residues. This CDR3 reads CSARGAADYEQYF. The CDR3 coding sequence is TGCAGTGCTAGAGGGGCCGCGGATTACGAGCAGTACTTC.

The chain is built from TRBV12-3 or TRBV12-4 and TRBJ2-1; D may be TRBD1 or TRBD2 (5 bases each). V was trimmed by 5 bases and J by 7 bases, leaving 12 bases between them. This CDR3 has 13 amino acids. The chain's CDR3 is CASSPRDENEQFF. CDR3 DNA: TGTGCCAGCAGTCCACGGGACGAGAATGAGCAGTTCTTC.

The gene calls are TRBV6-5 and TRBJ1-5; 8 positions agree with TRBD1. The ends lost 3 bases at V and 4 bases at J; junction bases unmatched: 2. This CDR3 spans 14 amino acids. Looked up from germline, CDR1 is MNHEY and CDR2 is SVGAGI. DNA for the CDR3: TGTGCCAGCAGTTATAACAGGGGGAATCAGCCCCAGCATTTT. Its translation: CASSYNRGNQPQHF.

This sequence joins TRBV10-3 and TRBJ2-7, with D perhaps given as TRBD1 or TRBD2 (6 bases each). In germline, CDR1 is ENHRY, CDR2 SYGVKD. V was pared by 3 bases and J by 7 bases, with 10 bases between. This CDR3 region has 12 residues. CDR3 region: CAISDGGREQYF. Here the CDR3 DNA reads TGTGCCATCAGTGATGGGGGGCGGGAGCAGTACTTC.

The CDR3 reads CAWTHARDSNQPQHF. DNA for the CDR3: TGTGCCTGGACCCACGCCCGGGACAGCAATCAGCCCCAGCATTTT. The rearrangement links TRBV30 to TRBJ1-5; tentative D call: TRBD1 (5 bases). The CDR3 extends over 15 amino acids. Germline-derived CDR1 and CDR2 are GTSNPN and SVGIG (reference sequence). V was clipped by 4 bases and J by 1 base, with 14 bases between them.

The sample holds one count of this clonotype. The J gene is TRBJ2-1, the V gene TRBV28; D possibly corresponds to TRBD2 (5 bases). Trimming removed 5 bases at V and 0 bases at J, with 17 bases between. CDR3 size: 17 residues. CDR1 is MDHEN, CDR2 SYDVKM, per germline. This CDR3 reads CASSTSRERLSYNEQFF. The CDR3, as DNA: TGTGCCAGCAGTACTTCCCGGGAACGACTCTCCTACAATGAGCAGTTCTTC. The variable domain in full, with the rest retrieved from reference TRBV28 and TRBJ2-1, is DVKVTQSSRYLVKRTGEKVFLECVQDMDHENMFWYRQDPGLGLRLIYFSYDVKMKEKGDIPEGYSVSREKKERFSLILESASTNQTSMYLCASSTSRERLSYNEQFFGPGTRLTVL.

This chain connects TRBV5-1 to TRBJ1-1; D remains unclear. CDR3 length equals 13 residues. Germline-derived CDR1 and CDR2 are SGHRS and YFSETQ. Trimming pared 0 bases from V and 3 bases from J, leaving 6 bases between. Written as DNA, the CDR3 is TGCGCCAGCAGCTTGGTTCTAGACACTGAAGCTTTCTTT. This codes for CASSLVLDTEAFF.

The rearrangement joins TRBV24-1 to TRBJ2-1; 14 positions agree with TRBD2. This CDR3 region has 17 residues. Looked up from germline, CDR1 is KGHDR and CDR2 is SFDVKD. Trimming cost V 4 bases and J 3 bases; bases outside gene matches: 4. The CDR3 nucleotides read TGTGCCACCAGTGACGAAGGGACTAGCGGGAGCTACAATGAGCAGTTCTTC. Translating it yields CATSDEGTSGSYNEQFF.